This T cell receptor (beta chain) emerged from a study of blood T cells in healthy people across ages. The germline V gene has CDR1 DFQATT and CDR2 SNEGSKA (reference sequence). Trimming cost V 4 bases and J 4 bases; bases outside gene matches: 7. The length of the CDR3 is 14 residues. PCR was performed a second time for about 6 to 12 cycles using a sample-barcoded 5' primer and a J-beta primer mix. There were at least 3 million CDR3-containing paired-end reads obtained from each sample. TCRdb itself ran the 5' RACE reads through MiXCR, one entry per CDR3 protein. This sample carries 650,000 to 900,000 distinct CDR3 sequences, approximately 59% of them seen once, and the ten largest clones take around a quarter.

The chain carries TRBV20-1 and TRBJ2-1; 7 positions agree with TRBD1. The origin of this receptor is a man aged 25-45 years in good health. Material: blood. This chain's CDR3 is CSAKGTALYNEQFF. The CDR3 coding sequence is TGCAGTGCTAAAGGGACAGCGCTATACAATGAGCAGTTCTTC.